The 21 T cell receptor beta chains given below trace back to one sample, sequenced in a study of shared clonotypes between healthy human individuals. Repertoires were generated with immunoSEQ multiplex PCR, while TCRdb's copy carries only in-frame clones and drops some. The table includes approximately 250,000 clones, approximately 65% detected once. The sequencing sample was made of memory CD4+ T cells sorted from blood. Subset given: CD45RA-negative fraction. All receptors derive from a man younger than 40 in good health.

The V gene is TRBV5-1, the J gene TRBJ2-3; no firm D call. Trimming stripped 2 bases from V and 1 base from J, with 5 bases between. Germline V CDR1 and CDR2: SGHRS, YFSETQ. The CDR3 is 13 amino acids. CDR3 protein: CASSFVGTDTQYF. In nucleotides, the CDR3 is TGCGCCAGCAGCTTCGTGGGCACAGATACGCAGTATTTT.

This clone has only one observation. This sequence joins TRBV7-9 and TRBJ2-5; no clear D. The germline V gene has CDR1 SEHNR and CDR2 FQNEAQ (reference sequence). With 1 base removed from V and 0 bases from J, the gap between germline ends came to 6 bases. The CDR3 is made up of 14 amino acids. CDR3 DNA: TGTGCCAGCAGCTTAGAAGGCCACCAAGAGACCCAGTACTTC. It codes for CASSLEGHQETQYF.

This clone was recorded a few times. The rearrangement uses TRBV4-3 and TRBJ2-3; D gene uncertain. CDR3 length: 14 residues. Germline V gene sequence: CDR1 LGHNA, CDR2 YSLEER. V was trimmed by 0 bases and J by 6 bases, leaving 10 bases between them. The CDR3 coding sequence is TGCGCCAGCAGCCAAGATCATGTCTCGGATACGCAGTATTTT. Amino acid sequence: CASSQDHVSDTQYF.

The genes are TRBV5-1 and TRBJ2-7, with a tentative D call TRBD1 (6 bases). V dropped 1 base and J dropped 3 bases, with 23 bases sitting between them. There are 18 residues in the CDR3. Germline V gene data show CDR1 as SGHRS and CDR2 as YFSETQ. The CDR3 DNA reads as TGCGCCAGCAGCTTGAGCCCCCCTGGGACATCAAAAGGCTACGAGCAGTACTTC. Translation: CASSLSPPGTSKGYEQYF.

This chain joins TRBV14 and TRBJ2-2; the D is unclear. V lost 1 base to trimming and J lost 6 bases, with 12 bases between them. CDR1 and CDR2 from the germline V gene are SGHDN and FVKESK. The CDR3 totals 15 residues. Here the CDR3 DNA reads TGTGCCAGCAGCCAAGTCAATGGGGTATCCGGGGAGCTGTTTTTT. It encodes CASSQVNGVSGELFF.

This sequence joins TRBV6-5 and TRBJ2-7, with a weak D call TRBD2 (5 bases). Germline CDR1 and CDR2: MNHEY and SVGAGI. V was shortened by 5 bases and J by 10 bases, with 12 bases between the two germline ends. This CDR3 has 11 amino acids. The CDR3 region has the DNA TGTGCCAGCAGTCGAGGGCCACTACAGTACTTC. As protein: CASSRGPLQYF.

The V call is TRBV1, the J call TRBJ2-5; TRBD2, the D gene given by the table, was not confirmed from the DNA. TRBV1 is reported as a pseudogene. This CDR3 contains 19 residues. The CDR3 nucleotides are TGCACCAGCAGCCACCCCGGGAGAAGAATGCGGGCCGCGCAAGAGACCCAGTACTTC. Amino acid sequence: CTSSHPGRRMRAAQETQYF.

This chain uses TRBV5-4 with TRBJ1-2, with D unclear. The germline V gene encodes CDR1 SGHNT and CDR2 YYREEE (reference sequence). V lost 0 bases to trimming and J lost 3 bases, with 6 bases between them. CDR3 size: 13 residues. The CDR3 coding sequence is TGTGCCAGCAGCTTGGGGGGTTACTATGGCTACACCTTC. This encodes CASSLGGYYGYTF.

This clone occurred a few times. V is TRBV6-1 and J is TRBJ2-7, with a weak D call TRBD1 (5 bases). The length of the CDR3 is 12 residues. CDR1 is MNHNS, CDR2 SASEGT, per germline. Trimming took 2 bases from V and 7 from J, leaving 9 bases between them. This chain's CDR3 is CASSEQGDEQYF. The CDR3 DNA sequence: TGTGCCAGCAGTGAACAAGGGGATGAGCAGTACTTC.

This clone came up many times. The chain is built from TRBV7-3 and TRBJ2-6; D perhaps matches TRBD1 (6 bases). V dropped 5 bases and J dropped 4 bases, with 15 bases sitting between them. Germline CDR1 and CDR2: SGHTA and FQGTGA. The CDR3 sequence is 16 residues long. Here the CDR3 reads CASSRQGHSGANVLTF. The CDR3, as DNA: TGTGCCAGCAGCCGTCAGGGGCATTCGGGGGCCAACGTCCTGACTTTC.

The rearrangement uses TRBV11-2 and TRBJ1-1; 7 nucleotides agree with TRBD1. Germline V lookup: CDR1 SGHAT, CDR2 FQNNGV. The length of the CDR3 is 15 residues. V gave up 5 bases and J gave up 0 bases; unmatched junction bases: 6. CDR3 region: CASSPGQIMNTEAFF. As DNA, the CDR3 is TGTGCCAGCAGCCCGGGACAGATCATGAACACTGAAGCTTTCTTT.

The gene calls are TRBV2 and TRBJ1-2, with no clear D. The CDR3 sequence is 13 residues long. Germline-derived CDR1 and CDR2 are SNHLY and FYNNEI. The germline V and J ends were trimmed by 3 bases and 4 bases, with 9 bases remaining between them. The CDR3 loop reads CASSDFGFYGYTF. As DNA, the CDR3 is TGTGCCAGCAGTGATTTTGGGTTCTATGGCTACACCTTC.

The V and J genes are TRBV28 and TRBJ1-4, with D possibly TRBD1 on 5 matching bases. V gave up 6 bases and J gave up 5 bases, with 16 bases separating them. The CDR3 covers 15 residues. Germline V CDR1 and CDR2: MDHEN, SYDVKM. The CDR3 nucleotides read TGTGCCAGCAGCGATAGGGACGGAGAAAATGAAAAACTGTTTTTT. This gives the protein CASSDRDGENEKLFF.

The chain joins TRBV5-1 to TRBJ1-4; D is unclear. There are 13 residues in the CDR3. The V end lost 4 bases, the J end lost 7 bases, and 11 bases lay between the germline ends. The germline CDR1 and CDR2 sequences are SGHRS and YFSETQ. The CDR3, as DNA: TGCGCCAGCAGCCTGGAAAACAGTGAAAAACTGTTTTTT. As protein: CASSLENSEKLFF. Combining the CDR3 with reference TRBV5-1 and TRBJ1-4 gives the whole variable domain KAGVTQTPRYLIKTRGQQVTLSCSPISGHRSVSWYQQTPGQGLQFLFEYFSETQRNKGNFPGRFSGRQFSNSRSEMNVSTLELGDSALYLCASSLENSEKLFFGSGTQLSVL.

V and J are TRBV7-2 and TRBJ1-1; tentatively, D is TRBD1 (6 bases). The V gene lost 7 bases and the J gene lost 4 bases, with 10 bases spanning the gap. Germline V gene sequence: CDR1 SGHTA, CDR2 FQGNSA. The CDR3 extends over 12 amino acids. The DNA of the CDR3 is TGTGCCAGCACCACAGGGACCACTGAAGCTTTCTTT. It translates to CASTTGTTEAFF.

The rearrangement uses TRBV28 and TRBJ2-7; 8 nucleotides align to TRBD1. V lost 7 bases and J lost 2; bases outside the gene matches: 7. The CDR3 covers 14 residues. Germline V gives CDR1 MDHEN, CDR2 SYDVKM. CDR3 nucleotides: TGTGCCAGCATGGGGACAGGTCCCCCCTACGAGCAGTACTTC. As protein: CASMGTGPPYEQYF. Full variable domain (remainder filled in from reference TRBV28 and TRBJ2-7): DVKVTQSSRYLVKRTGEKVFLECVQDMDHENMFWYRQDPGLGLRLIYFSYDVKMKEKGDIPEGYSVSREKKERFSLILESASTNQTSMYLCASMGTGPPYEQYFGPGTRLTVT.

V and J are TRBV2 and TRBJ2-2, with D tentatively TRBD1 or TRBD2 (5 bases each). CDR3 length: 20 residues. Trimming cost V 6 bases and J 6 bases, with 32 bases left between them. Per germline, CDR1 SNHLY and CDR2 FYNNEI. The chain's CDR3 is CASSKRLVFGGARSAGELFF. The CDR3 DNA reads TGTGCCAGCAGCAAACGGTTGGTCTTTGGGGGAGCAAGGAGCGCCGGGGAGCTGTTTTTT.

This clone has just one count. The chain couples TRBV5-4 to TRBJ2-1; D is uncertain. The length of the CDR3 is 16 residues. The ends were cut back, 0 bases at V and 8 bases at J, with 18 bases in the middle. Germline V gene lookup returns CDR1 SGHNT and CDR2 YYREEE (reference sequence). CDR3 amino acids: CASSLGGTGFLDEQFF. The CDR3 DNA sequence: TGTGCCAGCAGCTTGGGGGGAACCGGATTTCTCGATGAGCAGTTCTTC.

The chain combines TRBV5-8 with TRBJ1-5; unclear D gene. Per germline, CDR1 SGHTS and CDR2 YDEGEE. The V and J ends lost 1 base and 7 bases respectively, with 6 bases between them. The CDR3 is 12 residues long. CDR3 amino acids: CASSLRVQPQHF. DNA of the CDR3: TGTGCCAGCAGCTTGCGGGTCCAGCCCCAGCATTTT.

The CDR3 DNA follows: TGTGCCAGCAGTTTGGAAATTAGGGGCTACGAGCAGTACTTC. It yields the protein CASSLEIRGYEQYF. The V call is TRBV28, the J call TRBJ2-7; possibly TRBD1 for D (5 bases). CDR3 size: 14 residues. CDR1 and CDR2 (germline): MDHEN, SYDVKM. Deletions cut 3 bases from V and 3 bases from J, with 12 bases between.

The CDR3 DNA reads as TGCGCCAGCAGCTTGGCTCTAGCGGGTCCCAACTCGAACACCGGGGAGCTGTTTTTT. Translating it yields CASSLALAGPNSNTGELFF. The V call is TRBV5-1, the J call TRBJ2-2, with TRBD2 matching over 8 bases. The J segment lost 0 bases and the V segment lost 0 bases, leaving 10 bases of the junction unmatched. Germline loops: CDR1 SGHRS, CDR2 YFSETQ. CDR3 length: 19 amino acids. The variable domain in full, completed from reference TRBV5-1 and TRBJ2-2, reads KAGVTQTPRYLIKTRGQQVTLSCSPISGHRSVSWYQQTPGQGLQFLFEYFSETQRNKGNFPGRFSGRQFSNSRSEMNVSTLELGDSALYLCASSLALAGPNSNTGELFFGEGSRLTVL.